The present T cell receptor beta chain was sequenced within a study of cytomegalovirus exposure and HLA in healthy donors. Across the whole study: Counted in an early data release were about 85 million unique TCRs from HLA-typed donors. Among the 300 to 450 genotyped donors, over 70% were placed in the Caucasian-associated ancestry cluster.

As to this clone: Its specificity is not known.

Findings and caveats of the study: Earlier results showed most TCR beta V segments being productive about 90% or about 30% of the time. Later on, an analysis tied approximately 17,000 TCR beta sequences to HLA alleles at 0.05 false discovery rate.

The CDR3 has 14 amino acids. Germline-derived CDR1 and CDR2 are SNHLY and FYNNEI. The trim removed 6 bases at V and 0 bases at J, leaving 4 bases unmatched. The PCR ran on 60 Vbeta and 13 Jbeta primers. Sequencing used immunoSEQ multiplex PCR; TCRdb keeps in-frame clones, though not all of them. The sample holds approximately 110,000 clones, 70% to 80% seen once. What was sequenced was PBMCs. The rearrangement links TRBV2 to TRBJ2-7, with 8 bases lining up with TRBD1. This receptor was identified in a man aged 50 to 60 in good health and CMV-seropositive. This chain's CDR3 is CASRGTGDSYEQYF. The CDR3 DNA is TGTGCCAGCAGGGGGACAGGAGACTCCTACGAGCAGTACTTC.